This TCR beta chain was identified in a study of cytomegalovirus exposure and HLA in healthy donors. TCRdb's table, derived via immunoSEQ multiplex PCR, lists solely in-frame clones and lacks some. The data contain approximately 100,000 clones, about 90% of them singletons. The validation cohort, a group of around 120 subjects, included the donors and was separate from the roughly 620-subject first cohort. Germline loops: CDR1 MGHRA, CDR2 YSYEKL. CDR3 length: 15 residues. V lost 3 bases to trimming and J lost 0 bases, with 12 bases between them. Findings of the study overall: Most sequenced TCRs were rare (though some public TCRs occurred in many donors). Later, an analysis found that TCR clusters from the first cohort tended to co-occur in the roughly 110 validation repertoires. Researchers catalogued some 160 TCR beta chains as cytomegalovirus-associated.

As regards this clone: The antigen remains undetermined.

The sequence was obtained from a man younger than 35 in good health and CMV-seropositive. The specimen sequenced was PBMCs. This chain uses TRBV4-1 with TRBJ2-7, with no clear D. The CDR3 DNA reads as TGCGCCAGCAGCCAGGGCGAACACCACTCCTACGAGCAGTACTTC. Its translation is CASSQGEHHSYEQYF.